These 14 T cell receptor beta chains were all obtained from the same sample, sequenced in a study of neoadjuvant anti-PD-1 for oral cavity cancer. Sequencing used immunoSEQ multiplex PCR; TCRdb keeps in-frame clones, though not all of them. The data hold 14,000 or so clones, with 65% to 85% observed a single time. Time point given: after neoadjuvant nivolumab, at surgical resection. The sample in question was PBMCs, obtained after nivolumab (anti-PD-1) treatment. The source is a person between 40 and 85 years old with oral cavity squamous cell carcinoma.

This clone was recorded once. The rearrangement joins TRBV10-1 to TRBJ1-1; D is ambiguous. Germline CDR1 and CDR2: WNHNN and SYGVQD (reference sequence). Between the trimmed V and J ends, which lost 6 bases and 1 base, there was a span of 12 bases. CDR3 length: 14 residues. The CDR3, as DNA: TGCGCCAGCAGCCCAGCGGGGTCGAACACTGAAGCTTTCTTT. It codes for CASSPAGSNTEAFF.

This chain connects TRBV6-5 to TRBJ2-3, with D tentatively TRBD1 (6 bases). CDR3 length: 15 amino acids. Between the trimmed V and J ends, which lost 5 bases and 4 bases, there was a span of 16 bases. Germline V gives CDR1 MNHEY, CDR2 SVGAGI. The CDR3: CASSPHRTVADTQYF. DNA for the CDR3: TGTGCCAGCAGTCCCCACCGGACAGTCGCAGATACGCAGTATTTT.

The chain links TRBV5-1 to TRBJ1-3; D not resolved. CDR1 and CDR2 from the germline V gene are SGHRS and YFSETQ. V dropped 4 bases and J dropped 0 bases, with 14 bases sitting between them. The CDR3 totals 16 residues. The CDR3, as DNA: TGCGCCAGCAGCCGAATGGACGGAGGCTCTGGAAACACCATATATTTT. Its protein product is CASSRMDGGSGNTIYF.

The chain uses TRBV7-2 and TRBJ2-7; no definite D call. The germline CDR1 and CDR2 sequences are SGHTA and FQGNSA. With 5 bases removed from V and 3 bases from J, the gap between germline ends came to 17 bases. This CDR3 contains 15 residues. The CDR3 bases are TGTGCCAGCAGCGAGGACCCCACTACTATCTACGAGCAGTACTTC. Protein: CASSEDPTTIYEQYF.

This clone was seen just once. This chain uses TRBV5-1 with TRBJ1-1; 10 bases match TRBD1. J was trimmed by 0 bases and V by 0 bases; bases with no gene match: 11. Germline V gene data show CDR1 as SGHRS and CDR2 as YFSETQ. The CDR3 contains 19 residues. CDR3 region: CASSLDRQGALSVNTEAFF. The CDR3 DNA follows: TGCGCCAGCAGCTTGGACAGACAGGGGGCGCTTTCCGTGAACACTGAAGCTTTCTTT.

The chain joins TRBV18 to TRBJ2-7, with 7 bases aligning to TRBD1. The V gene end was trimmed by 0 bases and the J gene end by 6 bases; junction bases not matched to a gene: 8. Germline CDR1 KGHSH, CDR2 LQKENI. This CDR3 is built from 15 residues. The CDR3 is CASSPPEQGQGEQYF. In nucleotides, the CDR3 is TGTGCCAGCTCACCACCGGAACAGGGGCAGGGCGAGCAGTACTTC.

V gene TRBV6-5 combines with J gene TRBJ2-7; D ambiguous. V gave up 2 bases and J gave up 7 bases, with 12 bases separating them. The CDR3 loop spans 13 amino acids. Germline loops: CDR1 MNHEY, CDR2 SVGAGI. The CDR3 loop reads CASSYVRAGEQYF. In DNA, the CDR3 is TGTGCCAGCAGTTACGTTAGGGCAGGAGAGCAGTACTTC.

The V and J genes are TRBV7-9 and TRBJ2-5; perhaps TRBD2 as D (5 bases). V gave up 3 bases and J gave up 6 bases, with 14 bases separating them. This CDR3 contains 14 residues. Germline lookup yields CDR1 SEHNR and CDR2 FQNEAQ (reference sequence). The chain's CDR3 is CASSFSIASKTQYF. For the CDR3, the DNA is TGTGCCAGCAGCTTCTCTATAGCGTCGAAGACCCAGTACTTC.

This chain connects TRBV10-2 to TRBJ1-2; 10 bases map to TRBD1. The germline V gene encodes CDR1 WSHSY and CDR2 SAAADI. The CDR3 runs 14 residues. The J segment lost 2 bases and the V segment lost 4 bases, leaving 1 base of the junction unmatched. The CDR3 loop is CASSGTGGNYGYTF. The CDR3, as DNA: TGCGCCAGCAGTGGGACAGGGGGGAACTATGGCTACACCTTC.

This chain connects TRBV6-5 to TRBJ2-7, with 9 bases fitting TRBD1. The CDR3 totals 14 residues. The V gene end was trimmed by 5 bases and the J gene end by 2 bases; junction bases not matched to a gene: 4. Germline CDR1 and CDR2: MNHEY and SVGAGI. The CDR3 sequence: CASSGDRAAYEQYF. Here the CDR3 DNA reads TGTGCCAGCAGTGGGGACAGGGCGGCCTACGAGCAGTACTTC.

The chain combines TRBV2 with TRBJ1-1; 7 bases align to TRBD1. The germline V gene encodes CDR1 SNHLY and CDR2 FYNNEI. CDR3 length equals 15 residues. The J segment lost 1 base and the V segment lost 5 bases, leaving 7 bases of the junction unmatched. In DNA form, the CDR3 reads TGTGCCAGCAGTACCTCCGGGACAGCGAACACTGAAGCTTTCTTT. Protein: CASSTSGTANTEAFF.

The chain couples TRBV30 to TRBJ2-2, with D unresolved. The V gene's germline CDR1 is GTSNPN and CDR2 SVGIG (reference sequence). CDR3 size: 12 residues. Trimming left V 0 bases short and J 4 bases short, with 3 bases between. The CDR3 DNA is TGTGCCTGGAGTGTAACCACCGGGGAGCTGTTTTTT. Translation: CAWSVTTGELFF.

This clone has only one observation. The chain carries TRBV5-6 and TRBJ2-7; unclear D gene. The CDR3 has 14 amino acids. Per the germline V gene, CDR1 is SGHDT and CDR2 is YYEEEE. Trimming cost V 4 bases and J 1 base, with 12 bases left between them. CDR3 protein: CASSIYGISYEQYF. The DNA for the CDR3 is TGTGCCAGCAGCATCTACGGAATTTCCTACGAGCAGTACTTC.

This chain links TRBV5-1 with TRBJ2-5; TRBD2 matches 7 bases. The CDR3 is 16 residues long. CDR1 SGHRS and CDR2 YFSETQ come from the germline V gene. V gave up 4 bases and J gave up 3 bases; unmatched junction bases: 12. The CDR3 here is CASSPLGAGFKETQYF. The CDR3 nucleotides are TGCGCCAGCAGCCCCCTTGGAGCGGGATTCAAAGAGACCCAGTACTTC. The variable domain in full, with the rest retrieved from reference TRBV5-1 and TRBJ2-5, is KAGVTQTPRYLIKTRGQQVTLSCSPISGHRSVSWYQQTPGQGLQFLFEYFSETQRNKGNFPGRFSGRQFSNSRSEMNVSTLELGDSALYLCASSPLGAGFKETQYFGPGTRLLVL.